The present TCR beta chain was sequenced within a study of blood T cell repertoires in COVID-19. Study in general: The origin of the acute and convalescent COVID-19 samples was the United States, Italy and Spain. In each case, the material was cDNA or gDNA derived from T cells, B-cell-depleted T cells, or PBMCs.

Self-reported history from a screening survey and questionnaire set each donor's cohort. Deletions cut 5 bases from V and 0 bases from J, with 16 bases between. The CDR3 contains 16 residues. From germline, CDR1 is SQVTM and CDR2 ANQGSEA. Assay used: immunoSEQ multiplex PCR; TCRdb lists only in-frame clones, some missing. This sample has 250,000 or so clones, with roughly 90% found just once. Source material: PBMCs or T cells enriched from blood (not recorded which). The chain has TRBV29-1 and TRBJ2-2; TRBD2 is a possible D gene (5 bases). The sequence derives from a man aged 40-50 years who had been exposed to COVID-19. Written as DNA, the CDR3 is TGCAGCGTTCACTCACGGGGTGCTTCGAACACCGGGGAGCTGTTTTTT. Encoded protein: CSVHSRGASNTGELFF.